The sequence of this T cell receptor (beta chain) was determined in a study of T cells after yellow fever vaccination. The ends were cut back, 2 bases at V and 5 bases at J, with 15 bases in the middle. The CDR3 is 15 amino acids. Germline V gene sequence: CDR1 SGHDN, CDR2 FVKESK. Overall study results and limits: The booster response re-showed most primary clones: 96% CD4, 88% CD8.

TCRdb itself ran the 5' RACE reads through MiXCR, one entry per CDR3 protein. This sample carries about 340,000 distinct CDR3 sequences, approximately 12% of them seen once, and the ten largest clones take roughly 3%. About this clonotype: The antigen remains unidentified.

The starting material was CD4+ T cells sorted from PBMCs, obtained 15 days after the yellow fever booster vaccination. This clonotype originated in a man between 18 and 35 years old who received the YFV17D yellow fever vaccine. V usage is TRBV14 and J usage is TRBJ1-2; tentatively, D is TRBD1 (5 bases). CDR3 nucleotide sequence: TGTGCCAGCAGCCAAACCGGGGGGGTGCTTTATGGCTACACCTTC. As protein: CASSQTGGVLYGYTF. Complete variable domain (other parts from reference TRBV14 and TRBJ1-2): EAGVTQFPSHSVIEKGQTVTLRCDPISGHDNLYWYRRVMGKEIKFLLHFVKESKQDESGMPNNRFLAERTGGTYSTLKVQPAELEDSGVYFCASSQTGGVLYGYTFGSGTRLTVV.